This TCR beta chain was captured in a study of blood T cell repertoires in COVID-19. Study-wide background: COVID-19 samples, acute and convalescent, were from the United States, Italy and Spain. The analysed material was cDNA or gDNA that came from T cells, B-cell-depleted T cells, or PBMCs.

Clones were sequenced by immunoSEQ multiplex PCR, and TCRdb holds only the in-frame ones, with some missing. The sample records about 200,000 clones, approximately 84% being singletons. The V and J ends lost 6 bases and 3 bases respectively, with 14 bases between them. This CDR3 comprises 14 residues. In germline, CDR1 is KGHSH, CDR2 LQKENI. The source of this sequence is a human donor with acute or convalescent COVID-19. The donor label of this sample is uncertain. Sequencing input: peripheral blood. V is TRBV18 and J is TRBJ1-1, with unresolved D. The CDR3 is CASSPLEIHTEAFF. In DNA form, the CDR3 reads TGTGCCAGCTCCCCTCTTGAGATACACACTGAAGCTTTCTTT. The full variable domain, its missing parts supplied by reference TRBV18 and TRBJ1-1, is NAGVMQNPRHLVRRRGQEARLRCSPMKGHSHVYWYRQLPEEGLKFMVYLQKENIIDESGMPKERFSAEFPKEGPSILRIQQVVRGDSAAYFCASSPLEIHTEAFFGQGTRLTVV.